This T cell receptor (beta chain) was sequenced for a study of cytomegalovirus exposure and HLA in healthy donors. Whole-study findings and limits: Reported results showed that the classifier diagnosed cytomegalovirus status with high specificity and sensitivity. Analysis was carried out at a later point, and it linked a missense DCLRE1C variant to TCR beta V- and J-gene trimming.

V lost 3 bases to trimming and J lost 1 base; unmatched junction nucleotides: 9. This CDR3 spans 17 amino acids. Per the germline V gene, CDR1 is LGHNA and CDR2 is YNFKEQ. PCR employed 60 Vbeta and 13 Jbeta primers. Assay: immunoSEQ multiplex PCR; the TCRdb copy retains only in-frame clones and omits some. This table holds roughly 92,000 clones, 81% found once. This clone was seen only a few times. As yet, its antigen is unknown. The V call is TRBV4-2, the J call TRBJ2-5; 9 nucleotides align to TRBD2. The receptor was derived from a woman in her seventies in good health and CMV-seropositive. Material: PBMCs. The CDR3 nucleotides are TGTGCCAGCAGCCATTCCTTAGCGGGAGAGACCCAAGAGACCCAGTACTTC. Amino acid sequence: CASSHSLAGETQETQYF.